The rows below give T cell receptor beta chains drawn from one sample of a study of glioma-infiltrating T cells. From the multiplex PCR reads, TCRdb called clonotypes with MiXCR, one entry per CDR3 protein. The sample includes 400,000 or so distinct CDR3 sequences, roughly two fifths of them seen just once. The sequenced sample consisted of glioma tissue, nonneoplastic brain tissue, or PBMCs (not recorded which). Receptors were obtained from a human donor with low-grade glioma or glioblastoma, undergoing nonglioma brain surgery, or in good health (not recorded which). CDR3s include the opening cysteine and the closing phenylalanine or tryptophan. A D gene is named only where the DNA matches it firmly. Clone size appears in some rows only: once, few, many, or a class for an expanded clone.

>TRBJ2-3|NA|NA|TRBV7-9
TGTGCCAGCAGCTTAGCGGGCAGTCCGGATACGCAGTATTTT
CASSLAGSPDTQYF
>TRBJ2-1|few|TRBD2|TRBV2
TGTGCCAGCAGTGAAACTAGCGCGGTGCACAATGAGCAGTTCTTC
CASSETSAVHNEQFF
>TRBJ1-2|NA|NA|TRBV7-2
TGTGCCAGCAGCTTCGACAGGAACTATGGCTACACCTTC
CASSFDRNYGYTF
>TRBJ2-5|few|TRBD2|TRBV28
TGTGCCAGCAGTGCCACTAGCGGGAGTCGAGAGACCCAGTACTTC
CASSATSGSRETQYF
>TRBJ2-7|NA|TRBD1|TRBV7-2
TGTGCCAGCGATCCGACAGGGTCTGATACCTACGAGCAGTACTTC
CASDPTGSDTYEQYF
>TRBJ1-5|NA|TRBD1|TRBV6-5
TGTGCCAGCAGTTACCCTGGACAGGGCACAGATACGCAGCATTTT
CASSYPGQGTDTQHF
>TRBJ2-7|few|NA|TRBV24-1
TGTGCCACCAGTGATTTACCGAACCGCCAGGGATTACGGTCCTACGAGCAGTACTTC
CATSDLPNRQGLRSYEQYF
>TRBJ2-7|NA|NA|TRBV28
TGTGCCAGCAGTTTAGTGGCAGTGCTCCACGAGCAGTACTTC
CASSLVAVLHEQYF
>TRBJ2-7|few|TRBD1|TRBV4-2
TGTGCCAGCAGCCAGGACAGGGGGCTTCCCTACGAGCAGTACTTC
CASSQDRGLPYEQYF
>TRBJ2-7|many|TRBD2|TRBV20-1
TGCAGTGCACAGGGACTAGCGGGTTACGAGCAGTACTTC
CSAQGLAGYEQYF
>TRBJ2-7|many|NA|TRBV28
TGTGCCAGCAGTTTCGACGGCTACGAGCAGTACTTC
CASSFDGYEQYF
>TRBJ2-3|NA|NA|TRBV12-3/TRBV12-4
TGTGCCAGCAGGCTAGCAAATACGCAGTATTTT
CASRLANTQYF
>TRBJ2-5|many|NA|TRBV27
TGTGCCAGCAGTTTGGTCCCACGACGGATCCAAGAGACCCAGTACTTC
CASSLVPRRIQETQYF
>TRBJ1-5|NA|NA|TRBV14
TGTGCCAGCAGCCAAGAGAGAGAAGGGGTTCGCAATCAGCCCCAGCATTTT
CASSQEREGVRNQPQHF
>TRBJ2-1|many|TRBD2|TRBV20-1
TGCAGTGCTCTAGCGGGAGTTGAACGTGAGCAGTTCTTC
CSALAGVEREQFF
>TRBJ2-7|NA|TRBD2|TRBV18
TGTGCCAGCTCTCCAGGACTAGCGGGGGCCGTGGGGGAGCAGTACTTC
CASSPGLAGAVGEQYF
>TRBJ1-3|many|NA|TRBV28
TGTGCCAGCAGACCGTGGAGGGATGGAAACACCATATATTTT
CASRPWRDGNTIYF